This TCR beta chain was obtained from a study of graft-versus-host responses after intestinal transplantation. Overall study context: All of the recipients had induction that used anti-thymocyte globulin, then tacrolimus and steroids for approximately 3 years.

Clones were read by immunoSEQ multiplex PCR, and TCRdb kept only the in-frame ones, dropping some. The repertoire holds roughly 100,000 clones, with 80% to 95% as singletons. Study findings and constraints: Peak levels of circulating GvH clones tracked with early post-transplant HvG declines. Among recipient marrow samples, GvH clones were found; some appeared first in ileum or blood.

The CDR3 sequence is 16 residues long. J lost 7 bases, V lost 6 bases, and 15 bases had no gene match. Germline V gene sequence: CDR1 MGHDK, CDR2 SYGVNS. Worth noting for this clone: Its antigen is undetermined.

The rearrangement uses TRBV25-1 and TRBJ2-7, with 10 nucleotides matching TRBD1. Sequencing was performed on unstimulated CD8+ T cells sorted from spleen or lymph node cells, taken before intestinal transplant. The clonotype was recovered from a human donor who received an intestinal transplant. CDR3 sequence reads: CASSTKAGTGDYEQYF. DNA of the CDR3: TGTGCCAGCAGCACGAAAGCCGGGACAGGGGATTATGAGCAGTACTTC.